These T cell receptor beta chains were read from a single sample in a study of HIV-infected patients and healthy controls. Each CDR3 protein is one row after TCRdb ran MiXCR on the 5' RACE reads. The sample records about 17,000 distinct CDR3 sequences, approximately 5.8% being singletons. The specimen was blood. Receptors originate from an adult in good health. Each CDR3 is given with its conserved first and last residue.

j_gene: TRBJ2-7; v_gene: TRBV20-1; CDR3aa: CSARDLGEQYF
j_gene: TRBJ1-5; v_gene: TRBV7-2; CDR3aa: CASSFGGFGGLQPQHF
j_gene: TRBJ2-4; v_gene: TRBV20-1; CDR3aa: CSATIAGSGGKNIQYF
j_gene: TRBJ2-4; v_gene: TRBV2; CDR3aa: CASSGTPGNIQYF
j_gene: TRBJ1-2; v_gene: TRBV2; CDR3aa: CAIASGNFNYGYTF
j_gene: TRBJ2-2; v_gene: TRBV5-4; CDR3aa: CASSPRTENTGELFF
j_gene: TRBJ2-3; v_gene: TRBV14; CDR3aa: CASSQRLAGSTDTQYF
j_gene: TRBJ2-6; v_gene: TRBV12-3/TRBV12-4; CDR3aa: CASSTTGANVLTF
j_gene: TRBJ1-2; v_gene: TRBV25-1; CDR3aa: CASSEYGGARGYTF
j_gene: TRBJ2-3; v_gene: TRBV4-3; CDR3aa: CASSQDLAGGQDTQYF
j_gene: TRBJ2-1; v_gene: TRBV5-6; CDR3aa: CASSSTHGNEQFF
j_gene: TRBJ2-3; v_gene: TRBV20-1; CDR3aa: CSARGRTGPTDTQYF
j_gene: TRBJ1-6; v_gene: TRBV7-9; CDR3aa: CASSLEGNSPLHF
j_gene: TRBJ2-3; v_gene: TRBV20-1; CDR3aa: CSASTGGTDTQYF
j_gene: TRBJ2-1; v_gene: TRBV5-1; CDR3aa: CASSLAAQGDGEQFF
j_gene: TRBJ2-3; v_gene: TRBV18; CDR3aa: CASSDDSRSTDTQYF
j_gene: TRBJ1-5; v_gene: TRBV6-2/TRBV6-3; CDR3aa: CASSYGHRGDGQPQHF
j_gene: TRBJ2-5; v_gene: TRBV7-2; CDR3aa: CASSWGTSIEETQYF
j_gene: TRBJ1-1; v_gene: TRBV3-1; CDR3aa: CASSQVDRDTEAFF
j_gene: TRBJ2-1; v_gene: TRBV11-1; CDR3aa: CASSPRVLAGAYNEQFF
j_gene: TRBJ2-1; v_gene: TRBV27; CDR3aa: CASSPGSQVLAYNEQFF
j_gene: TRBJ1-2; v_gene: TRBV12-3/TRBV12-4; CDR3aa: CVVGGTGYGYTF
j_gene: TRBJ1-1; v_gene: TRBV12-3/TRBV12-4; CDR3aa: CASSLGQELNTEAFF
j_gene: TRBJ2-3; v_gene: TRBV13; CDR3aa: CASSLENTQYF
j_gene: TRBJ1-4; v_gene: TRBV7-2; CDR3aa: CASSFIGGGNEKLFF
j_gene: TRBJ1-1; v_gene: TRBV28; CDR3aa: CASSPRRWIEPNTEAFF
j_gene: TRBJ2-3; v_gene: TRBV29-1; CDR3aa: CSVVVDRAADTQYF
j_gene: TRBJ2-1; v_gene: TRBV12-3/TRBV12-4; CDR3aa: CASRDNEQFF
j_gene: TRBJ2-3; v_gene: TRBV9; CDR3aa: CASSVAQLAGEVQYF
j_gene: TRBJ2-3; v_gene: TRBV7-2; CDR3aa: CASNLRGAGDTQYF
j_gene: TRBJ2-3; v_gene: TRBV6-2/TRBV6-3; CDR3aa: CASSYKVERTDTQYF
j_gene: TRBJ2-7; v_gene: TRBV11-1; CDR3aa: CASSFYLSSYEQYF
j_gene: TRBJ2-1; v_gene: TRBV7-2; CDR3aa: CASSLFEQFF
j_gene: TRBJ1-5; v_gene: TRBV18; CDR3aa: CASSEQLNQPQHF
j_gene: TRBJ2-1; v_gene: TRBV20-1; CDR3aa: CSATGLAGGSDEQFF
j_gene: TRBJ1-6; v_gene: TRBV12-3/TRBV12-4; CDR3aa: CASSFDGGPPLHF
j_gene: TRBJ2-3; v_gene: TRBV20-1; CDR3aa: CSAKLVDTQYF
j_gene: TRBJ1-1; v_gene: TRBV29-1; CDR3aa: CSVEDLDLKGSSSMNTEAFF
j_gene: TRBJ2-6; v_gene: TRBV7-9; CDR3aa: CASSSDWDNSGANVLTF
j_gene: TRBJ2-7; v_gene: TRBV20-1; CDR3aa: CSARVTGLSEQYF
j_gene: TRBJ1-1; v_gene: TRBV12-3/TRBV12-4; CDR3aa: CASSFSVGEAFF
j_gene: TRBJ2-3; v_gene: TRBV7-2; CDR3aa: CASSLRVPGQARSTDTQYF
j_gene: TRBJ2-2; v_gene: TRBV20-1; CDR3aa: CSVANTGELFF
j_gene: TRBJ1-1; v_gene: TRBV18; CDR3aa: CASSLGTVNTEAFF
j_gene: TRBJ2-1; v_gene: TRBV4-2; CDR3aa: CASTRGGGGLYNEQFF
j_gene: TRBJ2-7; v_gene: TRBV20-1; CDR3aa: CSARPPGGSAEQYF
j_gene: TRBJ1-6; v_gene: TRBV12-3/TRBV12-4; CDR3aa: CASSLKGGGGANSPLHF
j_gene: TRBJ1-4; v_gene: TRBV19; CDR3aa: CASSEGSEKLFF
j_gene: TRBJ1-6; v_gene: TRBV5-4; CDR3aa: CASSLVQGHGALHF
j_gene: TRBJ1-4; v_gene: TRBV7-9; CDR3aa: CASRGIGNEKLFF
j_gene: TRBJ1-1; v_gene: TRBV7-9; CDR3aa: CASNEVQMNTEAFF